The 29 T cell receptor beta chains presented below share a single source sample, sequenced in a study of T cells in Graves' hyperthyroidism and ophthalmopathy. Amplification yielded TCR beta CDR3 regions, with RNA transcripts as the source. The TCR CDR3 was amplified in a first-round RT-PCR using the HTBI primer set. TCRdb redid the calling of the multiplex PCR reads with MiXCR, one entry per CDR3 protein. The table shows about 610,000 distinct CDR3 sequences, with about 45% occurring only once. The specimen was peripheral blood or thyroid tissue (not recorded which). These receptors all come from a young woman with Graves' hyperthyroidism.

A remark on this clonotype: A much larger clone sits a single nucleotide away, making a read error possible. This rearrangement joins TRBV13 to TRBJ2-5, with 8 positions matching TRBD2. CDR3 length: 16 residues. The V gene's germline CDR1 is PRHDT and CDR2 FYEKMQ (reference sequence). The ends lost 6 bases at V and 4 bases at J; junction bases unmatched: 13. The CDR3 spells CASSSLRTGGAETQYF. CDR3 in DNA: TGTGCCAGCAGTTCCCTCCGGACGGGAGGGGCAGAGACCCAGTACTTC.

Remarks on this clonotype: A much larger clone differs from this one at a single base, so this may be a read error. J is TRBJ2-7 and V is TRBV20-1; 8 positions agree with TRBD1. The V gene's germline CDR1 is DFQATT and CDR2 SNEGSKA (reference sequence). V shed 5 bases, J shed 5 bases, and the junction held 5 bases outside the gene matches. CDR3 size: 12 residues. CDR3 residues: CSAWTGWDEQYF. CDR3 nucleotide sequence: TGCAGTGCTTGGACAGGGTGGGACGAGCAGTACTTC.

The genes are TRBV25-1 and TRBJ2-1; D tentatively fits TRBD1 or TRBD2 (5 bases each). This CDR3 contains 14 residues. V was trimmed by 4 bases and J by 5 bases, leaving 12 bases between them. Germline assignment: CDR1 MGHDK and CDR2 SYGVNS. This chain's CDR3 is CASSGGPKDNEQFF. Here the CDR3 DNA reads TGTGCCAGCAGTGGGGGACCTAAAGACAATGAGCAGTTCTTC.

The chain recombines TRBV25-1 with TRBJ2-3, with 8 bases fitting TRBD1. V shed 8 bases, J shed 2 bases, and the junction held 12 bases outside the gene matches. Germline V CDR1 and CDR2: MGHDK, SYGVNS. The CDR3 runs 16 residues. The CDR3 DNA reads as TGTGCCAGCGAGGAATCCGGGACAGGAGCCACAGATACGCAGTATTTT. Translated: CASEESGTGATDTQYF.

The chain couples TRBV6-4 to TRBJ1-3; D call uncertain. CDR1 and CDR2 from the germline V gene are MRHNA and SNTAGT. The V gene lost 2 bases and the J gene lost 7 bases, with 6 bases spanning the gap. The CDR3 runs 12 residues. As DNA, the CDR3 is TGTGCCAGCAGTGACACAACGAACACCATATATTTT. Protein sequence: CASSDTTNTIYF.

This clonotype was seen a handful of times. The chain is built from TRBV12-5 and TRBJ2-7; D remains unclear. The length of the CDR3 is 13 residues. Germline CDR1 reads LGHNT; CDR2 reads FRNRAP. Trimming cost V 3 bases and J 3 bases, with 9 bases left between them. DNA of the CDR3: TGTGCTAGTGGTTTAAGTAGGAGCTACGAGCAGTACTTC. Amino acid sequence: CASGLSRSYEQYF.

This clonotype was seen at least ten times. The rearrangement links TRBV5-1 to TRBJ1-2; no clear D. The V gene lost 4 bases and the J gene lost 6 bases, with 13 bases spanning the gap. CDR3 length: 13 amino acids. Germline V gives CDR1 SGHRS, CDR2 YFSETQ. The CDR3 region is CASSLLGVHGYTF. The CDR3 DNA sequence: TGCGCCAGCAGCCTCCTCGGGGTTCATGGCTACACCTTC.

Comments on this clonotype: A read error may explain this, as a much larger clone is one base away. The chain employs TRBV6-5 and TRBJ1-3; 7 bases agree with TRBD1. Per the germline V gene, CDR1 is MNHEY and CDR2 is SVGAGI. This CDR3 is built from 15 residues. CDR3 DNA: TGTGCCAGCAGTAGACAGGGATTGAATGGAAACACCACATATTTT. Translation gives CASSRQGLNGNTTYF.

This clonotype was recorded many times. This chain links TRBV7-2 with TRBJ2-7; D assignment may be TRBD1 or TRBD2 (5 bases each). CDR3 length: 14 amino acids. Between the trimmed V and J ends, which lost 3 bases and 4 bases, there was a span of 13 bases. From germline, CDR1 is SGHTA and CDR2 FQGNSA. CDR3 DNA: TGTGCCAGCAGCTTTGGGGGAGCATGGTACGAGCAGTACTTC. Translation: CASSFGGAWYEQYF.

V usage is TRBV15 and J usage is TRBJ1-4, with a possible D match to TRBD1 (6 bases). Germline assignment: CDR1 LNHNV and CDR2 YYDKDF (reference sequence). The CDR3 extends over 13 amino acids. The CDR3 DNA reads TGTGCTACCGGACAGCCTAGCAATGAAAAACTGTTTTTT. Encoded protein: CATGQPSNEKLFF.

The rearrangement uses TRBV7-2 and TRBJ1-6; D remains ambiguous. Germline loops: CDR1 SGHTA, CDR2 FQGNSA. V lost 2 bases, J lost 13 bases, and 18 bases lay in between. CDR3 length: 15 residues. CDR3 residues: CASSLRPSGRSPLHF. The CDR3 region has the DNA TGTGCCAGCAGCTTAAGACCTAGCGGGAGATCCCCCCTCCACTTT.

This chain links TRBV30 with TRBJ1-2; D is unclear. The germline V and J ends were trimmed by 1 base and 6 bases, with 12 bases remaining between them. This CDR3 is 13 amino acids long. CDR1 and CDR2 (germline): GTSNPN, SVGIG (reference sequence). CDR3 in amino acids: CAWSEGFSHGYTF. CDR3 DNA sequence: TGTGCCTGGAGTGAGGGTTTTAGCCATGGCTACACCTTC. Filled out from reference TRBV30 and TRBJ1-2, the complete variable domain reads SQTIHQWPATLVQPVGSPLSLECTVEGTSNPNLYWYRQAAGRGLQLLFYSVGIGQISSEVPQNLSASRPQDRQFILSSKKLLLSDSGFYLCAWSEGFSHGYTFGSGTRLTVV.

This chain connects TRBV12-3 or TRBV12-4 to TRBJ2-7, with TRBD2 matching over 9 bases. This CDR3 region has 14 residues. The J segment lost 5 bases and the V segment lost 6 bases, leaving 8 bases of the junction unmatched. CDR3 protein: CASSQAVAGDEQYF. The CDR3 DNA reads as TGTGCCAGCAGCCAGGCGGTAGCGGGAGACGAGCAGTACTTC.

V and J are TRBV7-9 and TRBJ1-5; 9 bases fit TRBD1. The V gene's germline CDR1 is SEHNR and CDR2 FQNEAQ (reference sequence). Trimming took 0 bases from V and 9 from J; bases not matched to a gene: 9. The CDR3 spans 16 residues. The CDR3 reads CASSLALGTGQGPQHF. CDR3 sequence (DNA): TGTGCCAGCAGCTTAGCGTTAGGGACAGGGCAAGGGCCCCAGCATTTT.

This clonotype was counted ten times or more. The chain joins TRBV19 to TRBJ1-5, with TRBD1 matching 7 bases. The junction had 13 bases not matched to a gene; V was cut back by 7 bases and J by 7 bases. The CDR3 length is 15 residues. Germline CDR1 is LNHDA and CDR2 is SQIVND (reference sequence). CDR3: CASTLISGGQQPQHF. The CDR3 DNA is TGTGCCAGTACTCTCATATCAGGGGGGCAGCAGCCCCAGCATTTT. Based on the CDR3 plus reference TRBV19 and TRBJ1-5, the full variable domain is DGGITQSPKYLFRKEGQNVTLSCEQNLNHDAMYWYRQDPGQGLRLIYYSQIVNDFQKGDIAEGYSVSREKKESFPLTVTSAQKNPTAFYLCASTLISGGQQPQHFGDGTRLSIL.

The chain has TRBV6-5 and TRBJ2-7; 10 nucleotides agree with TRBD2. CDR1 and CDR2 (germline): MNHEY, SVGAGI. This CDR3 has 14 amino acids. Trimming cost V 11 bases and J 3 bases; bases outside gene matches: 10. CDR3 sequence reads: CAVKWSSGSYEQYF. The DNA for the CDR3 is TGTGCCGTAAAGTGGTCTAGCGGGAGCTACGAGCAGTACTTC.

This clonotype has a count of ten or more. The chain links TRBV7-8 to TRBJ1-2, with D tentatively TRBD1 (5 bases). Germline CDR1 and CDR2: SGHVS and FQNEAQ. Trimming removed 1 base at V and 4 bases at J, with 10 bases between. The CDR3 extends over 14 amino acids. In DNA form, the CDR3 reads TGTGCCAGCAGCTTAGAAGGGGTCAGCTATGGCTACACCTTC. Translating it yields CASSLEGVSYGYTF.

This clonotype was counted many times. The chain has TRBV29-1 and TRBJ2-5; D is possibly TRBD2 (6 bases). Trimming cost V 0 bases and J 8 bases, with 16 bases left between them. Germline V gene data show CDR1 as SQVTM and CDR2 as ANQGSEA. The CDR3 length is 14 residues. The CDR3 protein is CSVEDHKEGGTQYF. The DNA of the CDR3 is TGCAGCGTTGAAGATCATAAGGAGGGAGGAACCCAGTACTTC.

The chain recombines TRBV24-1 with TRBJ2-3; D is uncertain. CDR1 and CDR2 from the germline V gene are KGHDR and SFDVKD. Trimming left V 5 bases short and J 4 bases short, with 15 bases between. The CDR3 extends over 15 amino acids. CDR3 protein: CATSGFGVGADTQYF. The CDR3 bases are TGTGCCACCAGTGGGTTTGGGGTTGGGGCAGATACGCAGTATTTT.

This rearrangement joins TRBV29-1 to TRBJ2-7; D call uncertain. The V gene lost 8 bases and the J gene lost 0 bases, with 17 bases spanning the gap. The CDR3 runs 14 residues. CDR1 is SQVTM and CDR2 is ANQGSEA in the germline V gene. CDR3 bases: TGCAGCAGTTCTACGGGCCGGAGCTCCTACGAGCAGTACTTC. Its translation is CSSSTGRSSYEQYF.

This clonotype has ten or more counts. The V gene is TRBV3-1, the J gene TRBJ1-1, with D uncertain. The germline gives CDR1 LGHDT, CDR2 YNNKEL (reference sequence). The CDR3 runs 14 residues. V gave up 0 bases and J gave up 0 bases, with 5 bases separating them. The CDR3 DNA is TGTGCCAGCAGCCAAGATATCTTGAACACTGAAGCTTTCTTT. Protein sequence: CASSQDILNTEAFF.

J is TRBJ2-3 and V is TRBV20-1; perhaps TRBD2 as D (6 bases). The CDR3 has 13 amino acids. The germline V gene has CDR1 DFQATT and CDR2 SNEGSKA (reference sequence). Trimming cost V 6 bases and J 3 bases, with 13 bases left between them. The CDR3 spells CSAPGVPTDTQYF. In DNA form, the CDR3 reads TGCAGTGCCCCGGGAGTCCCAACAGATACGCAGTATTTT.

Comment on this clonotype: It may be a read error: a sequence one base away is much more abundant. V gene TRBV6-6 combines with J gene TRBJ2-7; 8 bases map to TRBD2. This CDR3 is 14 amino acids long. Germline V gives CDR1 MNHNY, CDR2 SVGAGI (reference sequence). The ends lost 2 bases at V and 8 bases at J; junction bases unmatched: 8. CDR3 nucleotides: TGTGCCAGCAGTTACGGCGAGCGGGAGAACAAGCAGTACTTC. It yields the protein CASSYGERENKQYF.

The gene calls are TRBV10-3 and TRBJ2-2; 9 bases map to TRBD1. The CDR3 is 15 amino acids. J was trimmed by 1 base and V by 4 bases; bases with no gene match: 1. CDR1 is ENHRY and CDR2 is SYGVKD in the germline V gene. CDR3 region: CAISGGQGNTGELFF. The CDR3 bases are TGTGCCATCAGTGGGGGACAGGGGAACACCGGGGAGCTGTTTTTT.

This clonotype has a count of ten or more. This chain uses TRBV20-1 with TRBJ1-1; D remains unclear. The CDR3 is 12 residues long. Trimming removed 6 bases from V and 0 bases from J, with 8 bases in between. Germline-derived CDR1 and CDR2 are DFQATT and SNEGSKA (reference sequence). The CDR3, as DNA: TGCAGTGCCCAGATTTTGAACACTGAAGCTTTCTTT. Amino acids: CSAQILNTEAFF.

Ten or more counts support this clonotype. The rearrangement uses TRBV12-3 or TRBV12-4 and TRBJ2-2, with TRBD1 as a possible D gene (6 bases). CDR3 size: 15 residues. With 3 bases removed from V and 6 bases from J, the gap between germline ends came to 14 bases. CDR3 region: CASSFGQLGSGELFF. The CDR3 DNA follows: TGTGCCAGCAGTTTTGGACAGCTGGGTTCCGGGGAGCTGTTTTTT.

The genes are TRBV12-3 or TRBV12-4 and TRBJ1-4; 7 bases line up with TRBD1. Trimming removed 5 bases from V and 0 bases from J; junction bases left unmatched: 12. The length of the CDR3 is 18 residues. For the CDR3, the DNA is TGTGCCAGCAGTGCTAGAAGACAGGGTTACACAACTAATGAAAAACTGTTTTTT. The encoded protein is CASSARRQGYTTNEKLFF.

This clonotype showed up just a few times. The chain joins TRBV9 to TRBJ2-7, with D uncertain. V lost 4 bases and J lost 3, with 14 bases in between. The CDR3 is 14 residues long. The germline V gene encodes CDR1 SGDLS and CDR2 YYNGEE. CDR3: CASSHRAFGYEQYF. CDR3 nucleotides: TGTGCCAGCAGCCACCGGGCCTTTGGCTACGAGCAGTACTTC.

On this clonotype itself: It is likely a read error, because the conserved phenylalanine at the end of the CDR3 is missing. The DNA is omitted, as the CDR3 cannot be located on it reliably, and the CDR3 follows TCRdb's listing. This sequence joins TRBV13 and TRBJ2-5. The CDR3 extends over 8 residues, inclusive of both ends. The germline gives CDR1 PRHDT, CDR2 FYEKMQ (reference sequence). CDR3 residues: CASSLGVS.